At least ten counts were recorded for the clone carrying this T cell receptor (beta chain). This sample stems from a study of spatial heterogeneity in lung cancer. Across the whole study: The cohort: approximately 66 early-stage, untreated non-small cell lung cancer patients. TCR and UMI combinations that were unique each appeared, on average, more than ten times in raw reads.

The V end was cut by 0 bases, the J end by 0 bases, with 11 bases between. This CDR3 has 15 residues. From germline, CDR1 is DFQATT and CDR2 SNEGSKA (reference sequence). Time point indicated: blood at routine non-recurrence follow-up after resection. Whole RNA, which was extracted from tumor, nontumor lung tissue or frozen PBMC, was sequenced without any cell sorting. Every individual TCR cDNA molecule carried its own unique molecular identifier, which allowed correction of PCR and sequencing errors. A single record per CDR3 protein comes from TCRdb applying MiXCR to the 5' RACE reads. The repertoire holds tens of thousands of distinct CDR3 sequences, with about 12% as singletons.

The source was PBMCs, collected at follow-up. The chain carries TRBV20-1 and TRBJ2-5; D may correspond to TRBD1 or TRBD2 (5 bases each). This TCR was recovered from a male donor with early-stage non-small cell lung cancer. The CDR3 coding sequence is TGCAGTGCTAGAGATGGGACCGGGTACCAAGAGACCCAGTACTTC. Its protein is CSARDGTGYQETQYF.